The 23 T cell receptor beta chains listed next were all sequenced from one sample in a study of blood T cell repertoires in COVID-19. Only in-frame clones appear in the TCRdb table, and some are missing; sequencing was by immunoSEQ multiplex PCR. The table includes 140,000 or so clones, 87% detected once. Input material: peripheral blood. The origin of the receptors is a man between 45 and 60 years old who had recovered from COVID-19.

The chain employs TRBV15 and TRBJ1-2; 7 bases fit TRBD1. The V and J ends lost 2 bases and 2 bases, in that order; junction bases with no gene match: 8. Germline CDR1 LNHNV, CDR2 YYDKDF (reference sequence). The CDR3 is 16 amino acids. CDR3 DNA sequence: TGTGCCACCAGCAGACCAACGACAGGGAGAAACTATGGCTACACCTTC. This translates into CATSRPTTGRNYGYTF.

This clone has only a few counts. The chain uses TRBV3-1 (or the pseudogene TRBV3-2) and TRBJ1-6; possible D gene TRBD1, 6 bases. The length of the CDR3 is 15 residues. Deletions cut 0 bases from V and 8 bases from J, with 11 bases between. Germline-derived CDR1 and CDR2 are LGHDT and YNNKEL (reference sequence). The CDR3 DNA is TGTGCCAGCAGCCAAGATAGGACAGCAGATTCACCCCTCCACTTT. Protein: CASSQDRTADSPLHF.

V is TRBV6-6 and J is TRBJ2-1, with TRBD1 matching over 10 bases. The CDR3 runs to 16 residues. The V gene end was trimmed by 2 bases and the J gene end by 7 bases; junction bases not matched to a gene: 8. Germline V CDR1 and CDR2: MNHNY, SVGAGI (reference sequence). Written as DNA, the CDR3 is TGTGCCAGCAGTTACCTCCGGGACAGGGGCACGAATGAGCAGTTCTTC. It specifies CASSYLRDRGTNEQFF.

This chain uses TRBV6-5 with TRBJ1-1; tentative D call: TRBD1 (5 bases). Germline V lookup: CDR1 MNHEY, CDR2 SVGAGI. CDR3 length equals 14 residues. Trimming removed 6 bases at V and 8 bases at J, with 19 bases between. This CDR3 reads CASRGDLPSSEAFF. CDR3 bases: TGTGCCAGCAGAGGGGACTTACCCTCCTCAGAAGCTTTCTTT.

The V and J genes are TRBV6-5 and TRBJ1-4; 8 bases align to TRBD1. Germline V gene data show CDR1 as MNHEY and CDR2 as SVGAGI. The CDR3 is 15 amino acids. Trimming at V came to 6 bases and at J to 8 bases, leaving 11 bases not matched to a gene. The DNA for the CDR3 is TGTGCCAGCAGCTCTACGCGACAGGGGAGGGAAAAACTGTTTTTT. As protein: CASSSTRQGREKLFF.

The gene calls are TRBV2 and TRBJ2-1; tentatively, D is TRBD1 (6 bases). The CDR3 sequence is 15 residues long. Trimming pared 5 bases from V and 5 bases from J, leaving 16 bases between. Germline CDR1 SNHLY, CDR2 FYNNEI. For the CDR3, the DNA is TGTGCCAGCAGTTTAACAGGGCCCCCCAACAATGAGCAGTTCTTC. This sequence encodes CASSLTGPPNNEQFF.

This chain connects TRBV27 to TRBJ2-7; 7 nucleotides align to TRBD1. With 3 bases clipped from V and 0 bases from J, the junction kept 8 bases outside the gene matches. From germline, CDR1 is MNHEY and CDR2 SMNVEV (reference sequence). CDR3 length: 16 residues. The CDR3 DNA reads TGTGCCAGCAGTTTCGGGACAGCCGAGCGCTCCTACGAGCAGTACTTC. This encodes CASSFGTAERSYEQYF.

The V gene is TRBV3-1 (or the pseudogene TRBV3-2), the J gene TRBJ2-1; TRBD1 agrees at 9 bases. Unmatched junction bases numbered 5, after V lost 0 bases and J lost 2 bases. Germline-derived CDR1 and CDR2 are LGHDT and YNNKEL (reference sequence). CDR3 length: 17 amino acids. The CDR3 DNA follows: TGTGCCAGCAGCCAAGAACCGACAGGGGGTCCCTACAATGAGCAGTTCTTC. Protein sequence: CASSQEPTGGPYNEQFF.

The V call is TRBV24-1, the J call TRBJ1-2; TRBD1 agrees at 10 bases. V trimming: 3 bases; J trimming: 6 bases; junction bases outside the gene matches: 6. Germline V CDR1 and CDR2: KGHDR, SFDVKD. The CDR3 consists of 15 residues. The CDR3 is CATSDGTGEVNGYTF. CDR3 bases: TGTGCCACCAGTGATGGGACAGGGGAGGTGAATGGCTACACCTTC.

This chain links TRBV13 with TRBJ2-7, with D maybe TRBD1 (6 bases). Germline V gene data show CDR1 as PRHDT and CDR2 as FYEKMQ (reference sequence). The CDR3 consists of 12 residues. V was cut by 5 bases and J by 3 bases, with 8 bases left in between. CDR3 loop: CASSVQGYEQYF. The CDR3 bases are TGTGCCAGCAGCGTACAGGGCTACGAGCAGTACTTC. Using reference TRBV13 and TRBJ2-7 for the parts outside the CDR3, the full variable domain is AAGVIQSPRHLIKEKRETATLKCYPIPRHDTVYWYQQGPGQDPQFLISFYEKMQSDKGSIPDRFSAQQFSDYHSELNMSSLELGDSALYFCASSVQGYEQYFGPGTRLTVT.

This clone appeared a single time. The rearrangement uses TRBV6-2 or TRBV6-3 and TRBJ2-7; the match to TRBD1 covers 8 bases. The CDR3 is 15 residues long. Germline trimming cut 5 bases from V and 4 bases from J; bases unmatched to any gene: 10. CDR1 and CDR2 (germline): MNHEY, SVGEGT. The CDR3 reads CASSQYGTGFYEQYF. The CDR3 region has the DNA TGTGCCAGCAGTCAATACGGGACAGGCTTTTACGAGCAGTACTTC.

The V call is TRBV6-6, the J call TRBJ1-1, with TRBD1 matching over 8 bases. Germline assignment: CDR1 MNHNY and CDR2 SVGAGI (reference sequence). The CDR3 sequence is 13 residues long. V gave up 8 bases and J gave up 5 bases; unmatched junction bases: 7. CDR3 in DNA: TGTGCCAGCCAGTGGACAGGGAGGACTGAAGCTTTCTTT. This translates into CASQWTGRTEAFF.

The chain couples TRBV9 to TRBJ2-1, with D perhaps TRBD1 (7 bases). V was cut by 2 bases and J by 9 bases, with 15 bases left in between. In germline, CDR1 is SGDLS, CDR2 YYNGEE. The CDR3 extends over 14 amino acids. The CDR3 DNA is TGTGCCAGCAGCGTTGACAGGGAGGCTCGTGAGCAGTTCTTC. Amino acid sequence: CASSVDREAREQFF.

The chain has TRBV4-3 and TRBJ2-1; D gene unclear. CDR1 and CDR2 (germline): LGHNA, YSLEER. V was pared by 0 bases and J by 2 bases, with 8 bases between. The CDR3 is 15 amino acids. In nucleotides, the CDR3 is TGCGCCAGCAGCCAAGACTACCAGGCCTACAATGAGCAGTTCTTC. Translating gives CASSQDYQAYNEQFF.

The J gene is TRBJ1-3, the V gene TRBV3-1 (or the pseudogene TRBV3-2); 9 bases match TRBD1. Germline trimming cut 3 bases from V and 0 bases from J; bases unmatched to any gene: 6. Per the germline V gene, CDR1 is LGHDT and CDR2 is YNNKEL (reference sequence). The CDR3 totals 17 residues. The CDR3: CASSQAGQGHSGNTIYF. For the CDR3, the DNA is TGTGCCAGCAGCCAGGCGGGACAGGGTCACTCTGGAAACACCATATATTTT.

This chain links TRBV7-9 with TRBJ1-6; 7 bases agree with TRBD1. The germline gives CDR1 SEHNR, CDR2 FQNEAQ (reference sequence). Trimming took 5 bases from V and 8 from J; bases not matched to a gene: 6. This CDR3 is 14 amino acids long. CDR3 protein: CASSLDRSDSPLHF. DNA of the CDR3: TGTGCCAGCAGCCTGGACAGGTCGGATTCACCCCTCCACTTT.

This sequence joins TRBV5-5 and TRBJ2-3, with TRBD1 matching 7 bases. Trimming took 4 bases from V and 0 from J; bases not matched to a gene: 8. Per germline, CDR1 SGHKS and CDR2 YYEKEE (reference sequence). This CDR3 comprises 16 residues. In DNA, the CDR3 is TGTGCCAGCAGCCCCGCCGGGACAGCTAGCACAGATACGCAGTATTTT. Its translation: CASSPAGTASTDTQYF.

The V gene is TRBV5-5, the J gene TRBJ1-5; D is possibly TRBD1 (6 bases). This CDR3 is 16 amino acids long. Trimming left V 4 bases short and J 4 bases short, with 18 bases between. Germline lookup yields CDR1 SGHKS and CDR2 YYEKEE (reference sequence). This CDR3 is CASSLRDRNGNQPQHF. DNA for the CDR3: TGTGCCAGCAGCCTTAGAGACAGGAATGGGAATCAGCCCCAGCATTTT.

J is TRBJ2-1 and V is TRBV30; a possible D gene is TRBD2 (7 bases). Between the trimmed V and J ends, which lost 2 bases and 9 bases, there was a span of 29 bases. Germline CDR1 is GTSNPN and CDR2 is SVGIG (reference sequence). The CDR3 contains 18 residues. In nucleotides, the CDR3 is TGTGCCTGGAGTTCCACTCGAGTAGGGGGGGGGCGTTTGAGTGAGCAGTTCTTC. Its translation is CAWSSTRVGGGRLSEQFF.

The rearrangement uses TRBV7-2 and TRBJ2-1; D ambiguous. This CDR3 has 13 residues. Trimming shortened V by 2 bases and J by 9 bases, and 11 bases separated the two germline ends. Germline V gene lookup returns CDR1 SGHTA and CDR2 FQGNSA. The CDR3 region is CASSLSYRSEQFF. The DNA for the CDR3 is TGTGCCAGCAGCTTAAGTTACAGAAGTGAGCAGTTCTTC. The full variable domain, in which reference TRBV7-2 and TRBJ2-1 provide the parts outside the CDR3, is GAGVSQSPSNKVTEKGKDVELRCDPISGHTALYWYRQSLGQGLEFLIYFQGNSAPDKSGLPSDRFSAERTGGSVSTLTIQRTQQEDSAVYLCASSLSYRSEQFFGPGTRLTVL.

This chain uses TRBV11-3 with TRBJ2-7; D is possibly TRBD2 (5 bases). In germline, CDR1 is SGHNT, CDR2 YENEEA. Between the trimmed V and J ends, which lost 5 bases and 6 bases, there was a span of 14 bases. There are 13 residues in the CDR3. CDR3 nucleotides: TGTGCCAGCAGCCCAACTAGTTTGGGCGAGCAGTACTTC. This codes for CASSPTSLGEQYF.

This chain uses TRBV29-1 with TRBJ1-5; 7 bases line up with TRBD1. CDR1 SQVTM and CDR2 ANQGSEA come from the germline V gene. The CDR3 contains 13 residues. V lost 4 bases and J lost 7; bases outside the gene matches: 7. CDR3 nucleotides: TGCAGCGTTGCGACAGGGCCGGGACAGCCCCAGCATTTT. As protein: CSVATGPGQPQHF.

The CDR3: CASSYSDSSYNEQFF. CDR3 DNA sequence: TGTGCCAGCAGTTACTCGGACAGCTCCTACAATGAGCAGTTCTTC. The V call is TRBV6-6, the J call TRBJ2-1; TRBD1 is a possible D gene (6 bases). V lost 0 bases to trimming and J lost 0 bases, with 6 bases between them. Germline CDR1 reads MNHNY; CDR2 reads SVGAGI (reference sequence). CDR3 length: 15 amino acids.